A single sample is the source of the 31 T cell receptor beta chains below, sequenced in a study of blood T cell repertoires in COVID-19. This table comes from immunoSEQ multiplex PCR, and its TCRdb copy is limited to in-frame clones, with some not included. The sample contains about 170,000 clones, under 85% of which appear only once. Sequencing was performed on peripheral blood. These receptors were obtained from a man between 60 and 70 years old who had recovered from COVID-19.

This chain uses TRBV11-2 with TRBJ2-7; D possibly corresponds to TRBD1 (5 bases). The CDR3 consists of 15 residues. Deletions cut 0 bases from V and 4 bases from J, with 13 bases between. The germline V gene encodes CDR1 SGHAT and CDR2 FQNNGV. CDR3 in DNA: TGTGCCAGCAGCTTAGAGGTAGGGGCGGCTTACGAGCAGTACTTC. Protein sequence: CASSLEVGAAYEQYF.

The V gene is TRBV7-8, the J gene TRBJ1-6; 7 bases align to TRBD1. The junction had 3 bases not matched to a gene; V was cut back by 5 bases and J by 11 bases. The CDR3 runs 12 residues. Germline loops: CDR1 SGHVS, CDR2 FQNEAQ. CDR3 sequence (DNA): TGTGCCAGCAGCCCACAGGGGCCACCCCTCCACTTT. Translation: CASSPQGPPLHF.

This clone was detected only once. As DNA, the CDR3 is TGCAGCGTCCGGGGGGACAAACTAGCTGGAAACACCATATATTTT. It yields the protein CSVRGDKLAGNTIYF. This chain joins TRBV29-1 and TRBJ1-3; possible D gene TRBD1, 6 bases. Germline V gene sequence: CDR1 SQVTM, CDR2 ANQGSEA. The CDR3 has 15 amino acids. The ends were cut back, 6 bases at V and 2 bases at J, with 17 bases in the middle.

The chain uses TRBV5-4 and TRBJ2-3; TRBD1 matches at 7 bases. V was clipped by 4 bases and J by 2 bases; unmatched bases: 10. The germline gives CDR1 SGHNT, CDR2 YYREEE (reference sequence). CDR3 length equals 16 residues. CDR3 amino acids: CASSIRDRVYTDTQYF. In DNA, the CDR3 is TGTGCCAGCAGCATAAGGGACAGAGTCTACACAGATACGCAGTATTTT.

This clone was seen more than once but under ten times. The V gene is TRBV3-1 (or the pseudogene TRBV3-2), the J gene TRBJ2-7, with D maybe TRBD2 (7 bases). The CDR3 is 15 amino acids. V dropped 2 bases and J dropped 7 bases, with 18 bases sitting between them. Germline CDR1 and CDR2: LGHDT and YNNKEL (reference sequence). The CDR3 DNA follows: TGTGCCAGCAGCCAAAGGGGGGGACCCATGTGGGAGCAGTACTTC. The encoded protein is CASSQRGGPMWEQYF.

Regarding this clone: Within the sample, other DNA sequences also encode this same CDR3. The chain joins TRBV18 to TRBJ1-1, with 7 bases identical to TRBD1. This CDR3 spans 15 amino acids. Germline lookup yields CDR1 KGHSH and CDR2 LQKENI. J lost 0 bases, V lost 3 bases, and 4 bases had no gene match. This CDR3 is CASSPTTGLNTEAFF. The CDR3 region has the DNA TGTGCCAGCTCACCTACGACAGGGCTGAACACTGAAGCTTTCTTT.

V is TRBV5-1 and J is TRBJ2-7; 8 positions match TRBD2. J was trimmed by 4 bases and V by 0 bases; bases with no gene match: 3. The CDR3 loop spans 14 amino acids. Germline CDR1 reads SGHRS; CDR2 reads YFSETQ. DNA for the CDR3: TGCGCCAGCAGCTTGGTACGGGGGGGATACGAGCAGTACTTC. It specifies CASSLVRGGYEQYF. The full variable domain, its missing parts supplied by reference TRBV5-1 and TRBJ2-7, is KAGVTQTPRYLIKTRGQQVTLSCSPISGHRSVSWYQQTPGQGLQFLFEYFSETQRNKGNFPGRFSGRQFSNSRSEMNVSTLELGDSALYLCASSLVRGGYEQYFGPGTRLTVT.

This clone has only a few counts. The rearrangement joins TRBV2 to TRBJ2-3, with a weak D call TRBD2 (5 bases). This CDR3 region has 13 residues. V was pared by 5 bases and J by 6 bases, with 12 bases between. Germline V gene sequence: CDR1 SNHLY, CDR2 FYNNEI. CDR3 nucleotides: TGTGCCAGCAGTCAGCCCGGGGAGGATACGCAGTATTTT. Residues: CASSQPGEDTQYF. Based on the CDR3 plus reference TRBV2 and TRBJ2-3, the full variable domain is EPEVTQTPSHQVTQMGQEVILRCVPISNHLYFYWYRQILGQKVEFLVSFYNNEISEKSEIFDDQFSVERPDGSNFTLKIRSTKLEDSAMYFCASSQPGEDTQYFGPGTRLTVL.

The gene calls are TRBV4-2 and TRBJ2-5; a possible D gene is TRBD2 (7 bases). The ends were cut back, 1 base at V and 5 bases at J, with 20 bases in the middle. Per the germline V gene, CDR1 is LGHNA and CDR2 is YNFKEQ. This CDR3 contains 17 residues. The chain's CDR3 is CASSQAPQGRVGETQYF. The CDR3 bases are TGTGCCAGCAGCCAAGCCCCCCAGGGGAGGGTGGGGGAGACCCAGTACTTC.

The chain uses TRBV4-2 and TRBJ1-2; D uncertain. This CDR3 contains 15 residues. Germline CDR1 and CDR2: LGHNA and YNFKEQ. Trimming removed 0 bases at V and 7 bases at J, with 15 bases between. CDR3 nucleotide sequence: TGTGCCAGCAGCCAAGATAGTACGGGAATCGGTGGCTACACCTTC. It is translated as CASSQDSTGIGGYTF.

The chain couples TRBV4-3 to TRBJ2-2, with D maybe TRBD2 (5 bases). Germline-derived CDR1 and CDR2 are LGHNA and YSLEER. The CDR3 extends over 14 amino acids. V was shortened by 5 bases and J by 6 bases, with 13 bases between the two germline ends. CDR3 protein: CASSSSRSAGELFF. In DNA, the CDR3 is TGCGCCAGCAGCTCTAGCAGGTCAGCCGGGGAGCTGTTTTTT.

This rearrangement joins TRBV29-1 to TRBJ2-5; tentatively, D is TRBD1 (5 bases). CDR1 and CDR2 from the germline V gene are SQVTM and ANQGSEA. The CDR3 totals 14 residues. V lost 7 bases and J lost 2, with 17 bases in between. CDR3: CSADSIYYQETQYF. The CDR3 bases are TGCAGCGCCGACAGCATCTATTATCAAGAGACCCAGTACTTC. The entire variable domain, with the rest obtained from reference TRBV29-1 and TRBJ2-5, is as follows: SAVISQKPSRDICQRGTSLTIQCQVDSQVTMMFWYRQQPGQSLTLIATANQGSEATYESGFVIDKFPISRPNLTFSTLTVSNMSPEDSSIYLCSADSIYYQETQYFGPGTRLLVL.

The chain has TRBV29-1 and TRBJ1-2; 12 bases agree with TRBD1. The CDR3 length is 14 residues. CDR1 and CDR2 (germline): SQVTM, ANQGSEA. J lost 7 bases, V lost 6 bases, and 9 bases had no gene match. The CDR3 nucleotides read TGCAGCGTGGGTTCGGGACAGGGGGCGGGTGGCTACACCTTC. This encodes CSVGSGQGAGGYTF.

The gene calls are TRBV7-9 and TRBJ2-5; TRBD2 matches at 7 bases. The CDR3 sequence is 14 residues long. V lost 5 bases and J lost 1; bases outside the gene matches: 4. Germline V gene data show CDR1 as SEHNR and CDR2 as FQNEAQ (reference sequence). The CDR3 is CASSPPGGQETQYF. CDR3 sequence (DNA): TGTGCCAGCAGCCCGCCGGGGGGCCAAGAGACCCAGTACTTC.

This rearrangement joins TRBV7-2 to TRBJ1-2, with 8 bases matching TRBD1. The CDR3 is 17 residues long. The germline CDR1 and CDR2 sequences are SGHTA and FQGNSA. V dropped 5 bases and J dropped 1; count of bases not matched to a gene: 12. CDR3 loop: CASSPRLQDRVNYGYTF. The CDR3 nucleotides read TGTGCCAGCAGCCCAAGATTACAGGACAGGGTTAACTATGGCTACACCTTC.

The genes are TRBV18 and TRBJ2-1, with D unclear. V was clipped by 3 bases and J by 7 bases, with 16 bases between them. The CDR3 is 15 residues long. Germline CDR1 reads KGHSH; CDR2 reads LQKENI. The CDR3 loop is CASSPSPQNWNEQFF. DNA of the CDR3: TGTGCCAGCTCACCGAGCCCCCAAAATTGGAATGAGCAGTTCTTC.

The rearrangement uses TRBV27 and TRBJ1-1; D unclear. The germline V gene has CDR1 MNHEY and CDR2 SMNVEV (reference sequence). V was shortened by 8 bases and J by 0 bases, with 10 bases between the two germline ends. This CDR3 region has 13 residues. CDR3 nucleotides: TGTGCCAGCGCTAACGGTCTGAACACTGAAGCTTTCTTT. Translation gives CASANGLNTEAFF.

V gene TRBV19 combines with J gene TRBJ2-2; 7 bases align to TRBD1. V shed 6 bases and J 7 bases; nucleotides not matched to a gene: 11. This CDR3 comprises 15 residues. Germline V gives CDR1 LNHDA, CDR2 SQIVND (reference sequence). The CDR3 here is CASSSRQGKDGELFF. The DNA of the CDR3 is TGTGCCAGTAGCTCACGACAGGGTAAAGACGGGGAGCTGTTTTTT.

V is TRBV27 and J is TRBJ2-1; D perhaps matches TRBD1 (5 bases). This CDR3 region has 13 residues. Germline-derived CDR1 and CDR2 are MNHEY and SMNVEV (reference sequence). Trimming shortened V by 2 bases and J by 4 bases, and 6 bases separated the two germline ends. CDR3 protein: CASSLTGYNEQFF. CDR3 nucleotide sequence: TGTGCCAGCAGTTTAACAGGATACAATGAGCAGTTCTTC.

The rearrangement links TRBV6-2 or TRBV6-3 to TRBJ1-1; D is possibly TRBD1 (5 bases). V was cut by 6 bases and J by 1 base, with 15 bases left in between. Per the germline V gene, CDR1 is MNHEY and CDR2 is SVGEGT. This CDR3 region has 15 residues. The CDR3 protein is CASSGAGRRNTEAFF. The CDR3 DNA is TGTGCCAGCAGCGGTGCAGGGAGGAGGAACACTGAAGCTTTCTTT.

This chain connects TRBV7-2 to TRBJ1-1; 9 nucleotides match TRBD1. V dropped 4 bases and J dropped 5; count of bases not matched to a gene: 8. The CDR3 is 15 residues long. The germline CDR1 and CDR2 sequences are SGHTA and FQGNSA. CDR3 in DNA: TGTGCCAGCAGCTCCGGACAGGGGAAATTTACTGAAGCTTTCTTT. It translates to CASSSGQGKFTEAFF.

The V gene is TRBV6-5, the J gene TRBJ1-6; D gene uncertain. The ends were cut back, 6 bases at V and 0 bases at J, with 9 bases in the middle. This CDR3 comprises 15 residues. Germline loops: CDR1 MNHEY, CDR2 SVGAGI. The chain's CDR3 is CASSAVYSYNSPLHF. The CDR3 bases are TGTGCCAGCAGCGCGGTGTACTCCTATAATTCACCCCTCCACTTT.

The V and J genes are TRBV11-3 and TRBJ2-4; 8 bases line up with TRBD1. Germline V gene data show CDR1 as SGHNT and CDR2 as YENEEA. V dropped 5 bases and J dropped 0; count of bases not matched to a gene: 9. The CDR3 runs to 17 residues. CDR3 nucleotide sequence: TGTGCCAGCAGCCCCGGGACAGGTGACCTAGCCAAAAACATTCAGTACTTC. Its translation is CASSPGTGDLAKNIQYF.

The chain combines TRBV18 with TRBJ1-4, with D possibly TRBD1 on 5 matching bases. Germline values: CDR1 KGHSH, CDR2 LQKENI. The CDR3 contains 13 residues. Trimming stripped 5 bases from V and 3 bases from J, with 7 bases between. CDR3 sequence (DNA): TGTGCCAGCTCAAGCAGGGCTAATGAAAAACTGTTTTTT. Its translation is CASSSRANEKLFF.

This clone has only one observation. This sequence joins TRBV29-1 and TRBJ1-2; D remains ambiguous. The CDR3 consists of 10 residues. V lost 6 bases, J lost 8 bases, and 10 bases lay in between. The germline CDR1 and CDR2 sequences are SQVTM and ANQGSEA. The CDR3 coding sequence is TGCAGCGTGTCTACTGAGGGCTACACCTTC. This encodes CSVSTEGYTF.

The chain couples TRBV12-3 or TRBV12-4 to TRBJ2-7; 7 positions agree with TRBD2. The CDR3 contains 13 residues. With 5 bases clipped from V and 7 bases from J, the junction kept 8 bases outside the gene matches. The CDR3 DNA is TGTGCCAGCAGTCTACTAGCGTCTGGGGAGCAGTACTTC. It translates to CASSLLASGEQYF.

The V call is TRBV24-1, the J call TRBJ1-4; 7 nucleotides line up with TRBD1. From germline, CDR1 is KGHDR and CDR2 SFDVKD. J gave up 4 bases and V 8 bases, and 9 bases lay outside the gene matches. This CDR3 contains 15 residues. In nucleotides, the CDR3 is TGTGCCACCACCACCCGGGACAGTGATAATGAAAAACTGTTTTTT. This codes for CATTTRDSDNEKLFF.

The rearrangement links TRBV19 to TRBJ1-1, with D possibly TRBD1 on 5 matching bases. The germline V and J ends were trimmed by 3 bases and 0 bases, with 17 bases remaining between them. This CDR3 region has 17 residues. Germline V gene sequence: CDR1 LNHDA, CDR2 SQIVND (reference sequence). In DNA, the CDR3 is TGTGCCAGTAGTATGACGGCGGGGGGTGGAATGAACACTGAAGCTTTCTTT. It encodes CASSMTAGGGMNTEAFF.

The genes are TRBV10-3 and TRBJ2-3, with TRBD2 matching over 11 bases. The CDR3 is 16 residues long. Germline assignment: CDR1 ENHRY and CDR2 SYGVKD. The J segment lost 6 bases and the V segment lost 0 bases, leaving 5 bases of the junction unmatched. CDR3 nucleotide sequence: TGTGCCATCAGTGAGTCGGTGACTAGCGGGGAGGATACGCAGTATTTT. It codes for CAISESVTSGEDTQYF.

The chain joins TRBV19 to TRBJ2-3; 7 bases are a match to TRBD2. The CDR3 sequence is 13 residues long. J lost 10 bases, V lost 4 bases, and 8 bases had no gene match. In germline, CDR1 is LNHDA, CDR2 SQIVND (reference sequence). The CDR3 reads CASSNRRGEPQYF. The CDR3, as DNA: TGTGCCAGTAGTAATAGACGGGGGGAGCCGCAGTATTTT.

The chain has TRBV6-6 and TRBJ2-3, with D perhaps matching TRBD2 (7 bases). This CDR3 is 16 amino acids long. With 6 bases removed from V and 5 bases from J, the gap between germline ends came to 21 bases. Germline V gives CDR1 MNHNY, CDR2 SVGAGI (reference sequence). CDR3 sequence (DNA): TGTGCCAGCAGCCCAGAAGGGGGGGGGATTTTAGATACGCAGTATTTT. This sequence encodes CASSPEGGGILDTQYF.